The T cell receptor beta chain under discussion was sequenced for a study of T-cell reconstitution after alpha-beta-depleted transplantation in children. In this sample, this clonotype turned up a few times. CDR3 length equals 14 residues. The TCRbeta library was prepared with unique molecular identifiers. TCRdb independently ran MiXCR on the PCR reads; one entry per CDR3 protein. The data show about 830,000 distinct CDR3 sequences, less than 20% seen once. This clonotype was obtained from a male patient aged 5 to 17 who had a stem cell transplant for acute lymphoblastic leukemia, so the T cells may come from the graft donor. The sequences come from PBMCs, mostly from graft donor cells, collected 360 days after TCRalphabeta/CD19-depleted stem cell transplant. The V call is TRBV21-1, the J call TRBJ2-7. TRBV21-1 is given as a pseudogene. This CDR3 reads CASSKWQGLHEQYF. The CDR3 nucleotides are TGTGCCAGCAGCAAATGGCAGGGGCTACACGAGCAGTACTTC.